This entry lists 11 T cell receptor beta chains sequenced from one sample in a study of CD8+ T cells in alopecia areata. As the sequencing template, cDNA was produced by extracting RNA and reverse transcribing it. TCRdb keeps only in-frame clones here, not all; method: immunoSEQ multiplex PCR. This table holds roughly 200,000 clones, about 56% found once. Sequencing was carried out using CD8+ T cells sorted from blood. The receptors derive from a human donor in good health.

The V call is TRBV27, the J call TRBJ2-7; the match to TRBD1 covers 10 bases. This CDR3 has 15 residues. V was pared by 3 bases and J by 2 bases, with 4 bases of the junction left unmatched. Germline lookup yields CDR1 MNHEY and CDR2 SMNVEV (reference sequence). CDR3 sequence reads: CASSFGDRGPYEQYF. The DNA of the CDR3 is TGTGCCAGCAGTTTCGGAGACAGGGGGCCCTACGAGCAGTACTTC.

This clone came up a few times. The J gene is TRBJ1-1, the V gene TRBV27; possible D gene TRBD1, 6 bases. The CDR3 runs to 14 residues. The ends were cut back, 6 bases at V and 1 base at J, with 12 bases in the middle. Germline values: CDR1 MNHEY, CDR2 SMNVEV (reference sequence). In DNA, the CDR3 is TGTGCCAGCAGAGTATCGGGGGCGAACACTGAAGCTTTCTTT. Translation: CASRVSGANTEAFF.

The chain uses TRBV25-1 and TRBJ1-1; D gene unclear. Germline assignment: CDR1 MGHDK and CDR2 SYGVNS. The germline V and J ends were trimmed by 3 bases and 6 bases, with 8 bases remaining between them. The CDR3 has 12 amino acids. The CDR3 is CASSDGGSEAFF. DNA for the CDR3: TGTGCCAGCAGTGATGGAGGGTCTGAAGCTTTCTTT.

The rearrangement uses TRBV29-1 and TRBJ2-2, with TRBD2 matching over 7 bases. Germline V gene data show CDR1 as SQVTM and CDR2 as ANQGSEA. This CDR3 is 12 amino acids long. V lost 6 bases and J lost 6; bases outside the gene matches: 4. CDR3 DNA: TGCAGCGTCACGGGAGGAGCCGGGGAGCTGTTTTTT. Its translation is CSVTGGAGELFF.

J is TRBJ2-1 and V is TRBV15; D is possibly TRBD1 (6 bases). Germline assignment: CDR1 LNHNV and CDR2 YYDKDF (reference sequence). CDR3 length: 13 residues. Trimming cost V 6 bases and J 6 bases, with 12 bases left between them. The CDR3 loop reads CATSPGQFNEQFF. The CDR3 DNA sequence: TGTGCCACCAGTCCCGGACAGTTCAATGAGCAGTTCTTC.

This clone was seen more than once but under ten times. The rearrangement uses TRBV29-1 and TRBJ2-5, with D maybe TRBD1 (6 bases). Germline lookup yields CDR1 SQVTM and CDR2 ANQGSEA. CDR3 length: 10 residues. Trimming stripped 4 bases from V and 7 bases from J, with 7 bases between. The CDR3 DNA is TGCAGCGTTGTCAGGGGGACCCAGTACTTC. This sequence encodes CSVVRGTQYF.

The sample holds one count of this clone. This chain connects TRBV27 to TRBJ1-2; 7 positions match TRBD1. The length of the CDR3 is 12 residues. Trimming at V came to 5 bases and at J to 8 bases, leaving 5 bases not matched to a gene. CDR1 is MNHEY and CDR2 is SMNVEV in the germline V gene (reference sequence). The CDR3 spells CASSPTGYGYTF. CDR3 sequence (DNA): TGTGCCAGCAGTCCGACAGGGTACGGCTACACCTTC.

The CDR3 here is CASNEGGSDEKLFF. The CDR3 DNA reads TGTGCCAGCAATGAGGGGGGGAGTGATGAAAAACTGTTTTTT. V and J are TRBV6-5 and TRBJ1-4; D perhaps matches TRBD1 (6 bases). V was clipped by 7 bases and J by 6 bases, with 15 bases between them. The CDR3 totals 14 residues. Per the germline V gene, CDR1 is MNHEY and CDR2 is SVGAGI.

This clone was picked up a small number of times. The chain recombines TRBV29-1 with TRBJ1-2, with 7 bases aligning to TRBD1. Germline CDR1 and CDR2: SQVTM and ANQGSEA. Unmatched junction bases numbered 2, after V lost 3 bases and J lost 4 bases. The CDR3 is made up of 12 amino acids. CDR3 in DNA: TGCAGCGTTGATGGGACAGCCTATGGCTACACCTTC. Translated: CSVDGTAYGYTF.

The chain uses TRBV11-3 and TRBJ2-2; no clear D. Germline loops: CDR1 SGHNT, CDR2 YENEEA. Trimming took 6 bases from V and 3 from J, leaving 8 bases between them. The length of the CDR3 is 13 residues. CDR3 residues: CASSSGDTGELFF. DNA of the CDR3: TGTGCCAGCAGTTCTGGGGACACCGGGGAGCTGTTTTTT.

J is TRBJ2-3 and V is TRBV7-8; no firm D call. This CDR3 is built from 15 residues. The ends were cut back, 0 bases at V and 2 bases at J, with 9 bases in the middle. CDR1 is SGHVS and CDR2 is FQNEAQ in the germline V gene. The CDR3 protein is CASSLAFGYTDTQYF. The CDR3 DNA reads TGTGCCAGCAGCTTAGCGTTTGGGTACACAGATACGCAGTATTTT.